Listed below are T cell receptor beta chains from one sample, sequenced in a study of cytomegalovirus exposure and HLA in healthy donors. The repertoire was sequenced with immunoSEQ multiplex PCR; TCRdb's copy has only in-frame clones and lacks some. The profile covers roughly 180,000 clones, with about 75% appearing a single time and about 2.3% taken by the ten largest. The sequenced sample consisted of PBMCs. The receptors derive from a female donor in good health and CMV-seronegative. The CDR3 runs from the conserved cysteine through the conserved F or W. Fields, in order: J gene, V gene, CDR3 protein.

J gene: TRBJ1-4
V gene: TRBV4-2
CDR3 protein: CASSLHRGGKLFF

J gene: TRBJ1-2
V gene: TRBV30
CDR3 protein: CAWSPSTDGYTF

J gene: TRBJ1-2
V gene: TRBV4-1
CDR3 protein: CASSQEGSYRGYTF

J gene: TRBJ2-1
V gene: TRBV12-5
CDR3 protein: CASGGLIVNEQFF

J gene: TRBJ1-1
V gene: TRBV5-5
CDR3 protein: CASRGGRAMNTEAFF

J gene: TRBJ2-4
V gene: TRBV5-1
CDR3 protein: CASSSGTAKNIQYF

J gene: TRBJ2-5
V gene: TRBV5-6
CDR3 protein: CASSYGQGETQYF

J gene: TRBJ2-7
V gene: TRBV7-9
CDR3 protein: CASQTRGEQYF

J gene: TRBJ2-1
V gene: TRBV15
CDR3 protein: CATSRLAGGSYNEQFF

J gene: TRBJ2-1
V gene: TRBV7-8
CDR3 protein: CASSLADRASYNEQFF

J gene: TRBJ1-2
V gene: TRBV29-1
CDR3 protein: CSARGGDGYTF

J gene: TRBJ2-3
V gene: TRBV28
CDR3 protein: CASSAGLAGGDTQYF

J gene: TRBJ1-5
V gene: TRBV27
CDR3 protein: CAIPQGIAYQPQHF

J gene: TRBJ1-3
V gene: TRBV6-6
CDR3 protein: CASGGRESGNTIYF

J gene: TRBJ2-3
V gene: TRBV2
CDR3 protein: CASRLVAGEAGTDTQYF

J gene: TRBJ2-3
V gene: TRBV19
CDR3 protein: CASSIDGTSSLTDTQYF

J gene: TRBJ2-7
V gene: TRBV18
CDR3 protein: CASSPGQIYEQYF

J gene: TRBJ2-1
V gene: TRBV6-5
CDR3 protein: CASSYGGTGSNEQFF